A single sample is the source of the 23 T cell receptor beta chains below, sequenced in a study of human T cells and chemical hapten exposure. TCRdb used MiXCR to reprocess the RACE reads, holding one entry per CDR3 protein. Of 42,000 or so distinct CDR3 sequences listed, more than 3% are singletons. The time point here: patch test 1, 2 weeks after DPC sensitization. Treatment meaning: therapeutic diphenylcyclopropenone sensitization with weekly scalp DPC. Unfractionated whole blood yielded total RNA. The material was whole blood, obtained in connection with sensitization to the hapten diphenylcyclopropenone (DPC). The receptors were gathered from a man in his forties or fifties with alopecia areata. Some clones in this sample may be carry-over from other donors' samples.

This clonotype occurred once. Given a much more abundant clone one base away, this may be a read error. The chain recombines TRBV20-1 with TRBJ2-7, with 7 bases matching TRBD1. The CDR3 loop spans 15 amino acids. CDR1 DFQATT and CDR2 SNEGSKA come from the germline V gene (reference sequence). The CDR3 DNA reads as TGCAGTGCTAGAGGCTGGGACAGAGGTTCCTACGAGCAGCACTTC. It encodes CSARGWDRGSYEQHF.

This clonotype was detected ten times or more. The J gene is TRBJ2-7, the V gene TRBV3-1, with D perhaps TRBD2 (6 bases). Trimming took 2 bases from V and 4 from J, leaving 15 bases between them. In germline, CDR1 is LGHDT, CDR2 YNNKEL (reference sequence). The CDR3 length is 15 residues. This chain's CDR3 is CASSQRTTGNYEQYF. CDR3 in DNA: TGTGCCAGCAGCCAAAGGACTACGGGAAATTACGAGCAGTACTTC.

This clonotype occurred many times. The genes are TRBV7-2 and TRBJ2-7; weak D call: TRBD1 (6 bases). V lost 3 bases and J lost 3, with 12 bases in between. Germline V lookup: CDR1 SGHTA, CDR2 FQGNSA. This CDR3 has 14 amino acids. The CDR3 reads CASSFGQPYYEQYF. The CDR3 nucleotides are TGTGCCAGCAGCTTCGGACAGCCCTACTACGAGCAGTACTTC. Full variable domain (remainder filled in from reference TRBV7-2 and TRBJ2-7): GAGVSQSPSNKVTEKGKDVELRCDPISGHTALYWYRQSLGQGLEFLIYFQGNSAPDKSGLPSDRFSAERTGGSVSTLTIQRTQQEDSAVYLCASSFGQPYYEQYFGPGTRLTVT.

Many counts were recorded for this clonotype. V gene TRBV7-9 combines with J gene TRBJ1-1; 8 bases fit TRBD1. With 6 bases clipped from V and 5 bases from J, the junction kept 14 bases outside the gene matches. The CDR3 length is 16 residues. Per the germline V gene, CDR1 is SEHNR and CDR2 is FQNEAQ (reference sequence). The CDR3 sequence is CASSRLRGLMVTEAFF. The CDR3 nucleotides are TGTGCCAGCAGTCGACTCAGGGGGCTAATGGTAACTGAAGCTTTCTTT. Full variable domain (missing parts from reference TRBV7-9 and TRBJ1-1): DTGVSQNPRHKITKRGQNVTFRCDPISEHNRLYWYRQTLGQGPEFLTYFQNEAQLEKSRLLSDRFSAERPKGSFSTLEIQRTEQGDSAMYLCASSRLRGLMVTEAFFGQGTRLTVV.

This clonotype was counted many times. The chain links TRBV12-3 or TRBV12-4 to TRBJ2-1; D ambiguous. This CDR3 contains 12 residues. V lost 6 bases and J 11 bases, leaving 14 bases between the germline ends. Written as DNA, the CDR3 is TGTGCCAGCAGCTCCACCCGGTCGAAGCAGTTCTTC. It translates to CASSSTRSKQFF.

The rearrangement joins TRBV4-1 to TRBJ1-6; 11 nucleotides agree with TRBD1. Losses at the gene ends were 3 bases for V and 8 bases for J; bases not matched to a gene: 3. Germline loops: CDR1 MGHRA, CDR2 YSYEKL. The CDR3 length is 15 residues. DNA of the CDR3: TGCGCCAGCAGCCAGTCGGGACAGGGGGATTCACCCCTCCACTTT. This translates into CASSQSGQGDSPLHF.

This clonotype has a count of ten or more. This chain links TRBV7-9 with TRBJ1-5, with 7 bases fitting TRBD1. Looked up from germline, CDR1 is SEHNR and CDR2 is FQNEAQ (reference sequence). CDR3 size: 13 residues. V lost 0 bases, J lost 13 bases, and 6 bases stayed unmatched. The CDR3 sequence is CASSLAGTDGQHF. The CDR3 DNA is TGTGCCAGCAGCTTAGCCGGGACAGATGGTCAGCATTTT.

This clonotype was detected many times. The chain employs TRBV30 and TRBJ1-2; D is unresolved. V dropped 0 bases and J dropped 0 bases, with 8 bases sitting between them. The CDR3 is made up of 14 amino acids. The germline CDR1 and CDR2 sequences are GTSNPN and SVGIG (reference sequence). CDR3 amino acids: CAWSVSGTNYGYTF. CDR3 sequence (DNA): TGTGCCTGGAGTGTATCGGGGACTAACTATGGCTACACCTTC.

Concerning this clonotype itself: Just one base apart from a much larger clone, this may be a read error. V is TRBV7-2 and J is TRBJ1-4; unclear D gene. CDR1 is SGHTA, CDR2 FQGNSA, per germline. Trimming took 4 bases from V and 3 from J, leaving 9 bases between them. CDR3 size: 14 residues. The CDR3 DNA is TGTGCCAGCAGCTATAACCCAGCTAATGAAAAACTGTTTTTT. As protein: CASSYNPANEKLFF.

This clonotype was seen ten or more times. This chain uses TRBV20-1 with TRBJ2-1, with TRBD2 matching over 13 bases. The CDR3 has 15 amino acids. Germline V gene lookup returns CDR1 DFQATT and CDR2 SNEGSKA (reference sequence). The V segment lost 6 bases and the J segment 4 bases; nucleotides outside the gene matches: 6. CDR3 DNA: TGCAGTGCCACTAGCGGGGGGGAGGGGTACAATGAGCAGTTCTTC. As protein: CSATSGGEGYNEQFF.

A word on this clonotype: A much larger clone differs from this one at a single base, so this may be a read error. This CDR3 is CSARAARDSYGYTF. The CDR3 DNA sequence: TGCAGTGCTAGGGCCGCCCGAGACAGCTATGGCTACACCTTC. V and J are TRBV20-1 and TRBJ1-2; possibly TRBD1 for D (5 bases). The CDR3 has 14 amino acids. The V gene's germline CDR1 is DFQATT and CDR2 SNEGSKA (reference sequence). V was shortened by 3 bases and J by 4 bases, with 15 bases between the two germline ends.

This clonotype was seen ten or more times. CDR3 in amino acids: CASSFPGLAKVTGANVLTF. Here the CDR3 DNA reads TGTGCCAGCAGTTTCCCCGGACTAGCGAAAGTAACTGGGGCCAACGTCCTGACTTTC. This chain joins TRBV7-2 and TRBJ2-6; 9 bases map to TRBD2. The CDR3 contains 19 residues. Trimming at V came to 6 bases and at J to 2 bases, leaving 14 bases not matched to a gene. Germline V gene data show CDR1 as SGHTA and CDR2 as FQGNSA.

Comments on this clonotype: At one of its ends the junction is not consistent with the germline gene, which may arise from a read error. The chain couples TRBV24-1 to TRBJ1-1; D may be TRBD1 (5 bases). This CDR3 region has 11 residues. Per germline, CDR1 KGHDR and CDR2 SFDVKD. In DNA form, the CDR3 reads TGTGAAAACAGGTTGGGCACTGAAGCTGTATTT. It specifies CENRLGTEAVF.

This clonotype came up many times. The rearrangement links TRBV20-1 to TRBJ1-6, with D tentatively TRBD1 (6 bases). V shed 0 bases and J shed 0 bases, with 12 bases lying between them. CDR3 size: 17 residues. CDR1 and CDR2 (germline): DFQATT, SNEGSKA (reference sequence). The CDR3 region has the DNA TGCAGTGCTAGAGAAGGCAGGGGAATCTCCTATAATTCACCCCTCCACTTT. As protein: CSAREGRGISYNSPLHF.

The rearrangement joins TRBV7-2 to TRBJ1-1, with a possible D match to TRBD1 (5 bases). The CDR3 consists of 15 residues. V was shortened by 6 bases and J by 3 bases, with 17 bases between the two germline ends. Germline V gene data show CDR1 as SGHTA and CDR2 as FQGNSA. The chain's CDR3 is CASSYSGTVDTEAFF. In DNA form, the CDR3 reads TGTGCCAGCAGTTATTCCGGGACTGTGGACACTGAAGCTTTCTTT.

This clonotype showed up many times. V and J are TRBV3-1 and TRBJ2-1, with 10 bases fitting TRBD2. The junction had 5 bases not matched to a gene; V was cut back by 1 base and J by 8 bases. The CDR3 runs to 15 residues. Germline CDR1 and CDR2: LGHDT and YNNKEL (reference sequence). CDR3 sequence reads: CASSQGAGGFDEQFF. The CDR3 DNA sequence: TGTGCCAGCAGCCAAGGAGCGGGAGGGTTCGATGAGCAGTTCTTC.

This clonotype was recorded at least ten times. The chain carries TRBV2 and TRBJ2-2; 9 positions match TRBD2. Germline V gene lookup returns CDR1 SNHLY and CDR2 FYNNEI. V gave up 7 bases and J gave up 2 bases; unmatched junction bases: 5. The length of the CDR3 is 15 residues. The CDR3 DNA reads as TGTGCCAGCACCGGACTAGCGAGCAACACCGGGGAGCTGTTTTTT. Protein sequence: CASTGLASNTGELFF.

This clonotype was seen repeatedly, ten times or more. The V gene is TRBV20-1, the J gene TRBJ2-3, with D possibly matching TRBD2 (5 bases). V lost 0 bases to trimming and J lost 0 bases, with 10 bases between them. Germline CDR1 is DFQATT and CDR2 is SNEGSKA (reference sequence). This CDR3 spans 15 amino acids. This CDR3 reads CSARDIAHSTDTQYF. The CDR3 nucleotides read TGCAGTGCTAGAGATATAGCGCATAGCACAGATACGCAGTATTTT.

This clonotype was picked up many times. The chain recombines TRBV29-1 with TRBJ2-1, with a tentative D call TRBD2 (6 bases). Germline values: CDR1 SQVTM, CDR2 ANQGSEA. The V end lost 4 bases, the J end lost 6 bases, and 10 bases lay between the germline ends. This CDR3 comprises 12 residues. The CDR3, as DNA: TGCAGCGTTGGGTCAGCGGGCAATGAGCAGTTCTTC. It encodes CSVGSAGNEQFF.

This clonotype was picked up many times. V gene TRBV30 combines with J gene TRBJ1-2; 7 bases map to TRBD1. With V trimmed by 4 bases and J by 4 bases, 6 bases remained unmatched. The CDR3 totals 13 residues. Germline assignment: CDR1 GTSNPN and CDR2 SVGIG (reference sequence). DNA for the CDR3: TGTGCCTGGAAAGTGTCAGGGGGCTATGGCTACACCTTC. It translates to CAWKVSGGYGYTF.

This clonotype was seen many times. J is TRBJ2-7 and V is TRBV20-1; D call uncertain. Trimming took off 1 base at V and 5 bases at J, with 12 bases between the two ends. Germline values: CDR1 DFQATT, CDR2 SNEGSKA (reference sequence). The CDR3 has 13 residues. The DNA of the CDR3 is TGCAGTGCTAGAGCGCCTAACGGGCACGAGCAGTACTTC. Translation: CSARAPNGHEQYF.

This clonotype was detected a few times. The V and J genes are TRBV2 and TRBJ1-1; TRBD1 aligns across 7 bases. The V and J ends lost 6 bases and 7 bases, in that order; junction bases with no gene match: 2. The CDR3 loop spans 11 amino acids. Germline CDR1 is SNHLY and CDR2 is FYNNEI. CDR3 sequence: CASRQGGEAFF. DNA of the CDR3: TGTGCCAGCAGGCAGGGGGGTGAAGCTTTCTTT.

As regards this clonotype: Given a much more abundant clone one base away, this may be a read error. The V and J genes are TRBV18 and TRBJ1-3; TRBD1 is a possible D gene (6 bases). Germline V CDR1 and CDR2: KGHSH, LQKENI. The CDR3 runs 17 residues. The CDR3 region is CASPPTQGTSSGNTIYF. CDR3 nucleotide sequence: TGTGCCAGCCCACCAACCCAGGGGACTTCCTCTGGAAACACCATATATTTT.